This T cell receptor (beta chain) emerged from a study of radiation and T cells in renal cell carcinoma. Time point meaning: baseline pretreatment blood. As for treatment: 15 Gy SBRT to primary tumor, nephrectomy 4 weeks later. Clones were sequenced by immunoSEQ multiplex PCR, and TCRdb holds only the in-frame ones, with some missing. The table lists 150,000 or so clones, nearly 90% of them singletons. Trimming removed 11 bases from V and 1 base from J, with 9 bases in between. CDR1 and CDR2 from the germline V gene are SEHNR and FQNEAQ (reference sequence). The length of the CDR3 is 12 residues. This specimen was blood, taken from a patient whose treatment included radiotherapy and nephrectomy. This chain connects TRBV7-9 to TRBJ1-3; D gene ambiguous. The TCR originated in a woman in her 50s with renal cell carcinoma. The CDR3 region is CASGASGNTIYF. CDR3 DNA: TGTGCCTCGGGCGCATCTGGAAACACCATATATTTT.